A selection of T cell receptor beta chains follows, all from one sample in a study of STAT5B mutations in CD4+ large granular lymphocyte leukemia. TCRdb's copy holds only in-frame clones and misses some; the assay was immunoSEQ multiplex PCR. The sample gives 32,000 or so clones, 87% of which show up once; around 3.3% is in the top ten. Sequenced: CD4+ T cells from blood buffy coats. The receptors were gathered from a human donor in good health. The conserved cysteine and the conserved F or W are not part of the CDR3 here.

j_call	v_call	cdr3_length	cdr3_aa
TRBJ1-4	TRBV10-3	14	AISEAGTGLVEKLF
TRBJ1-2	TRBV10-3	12	AISDGTSNYGYT
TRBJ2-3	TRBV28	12	ASEVDRGTDTQY
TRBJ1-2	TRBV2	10	ASSETGYGYT
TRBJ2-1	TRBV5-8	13	ASKTSGSSYNEQF
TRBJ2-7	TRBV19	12	ASSMGRRPYEQY
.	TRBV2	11	ASSGAGPTEQY
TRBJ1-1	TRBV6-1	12	ASSEAGGVTEAF
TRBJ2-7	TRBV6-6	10	ASTARAYEQY
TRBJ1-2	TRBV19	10	ASSMRGDGYT
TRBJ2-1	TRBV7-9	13	ASSRRGYLYNEQF
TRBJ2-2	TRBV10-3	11	AISEINTGELF
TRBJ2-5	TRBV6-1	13	ASIQQGQPKETQY
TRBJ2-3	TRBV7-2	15	ASSLQGLAGVTDTQY
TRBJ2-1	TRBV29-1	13	SVQLGTVSYNEQF
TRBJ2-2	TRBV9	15	ASSVAVTGVYTGELF
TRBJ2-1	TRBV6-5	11	ASSSGLGGRQF
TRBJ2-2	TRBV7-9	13	ASSLRQGNTGELF
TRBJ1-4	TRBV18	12	ASSPLSTNEKLF
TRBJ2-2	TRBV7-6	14	ASSQRAGGRTGELF
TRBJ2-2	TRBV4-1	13	ASSQGLAGHGELF
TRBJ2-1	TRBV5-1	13	ASSSGDSGQDEQF
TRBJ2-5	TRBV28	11	ASFEGGRETQY
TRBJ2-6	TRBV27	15	ASSPGTGRAGANVLT
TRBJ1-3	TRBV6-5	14	ASSYSTVSSGNTIY
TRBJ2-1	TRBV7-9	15	ASSSALTSGRADEQF
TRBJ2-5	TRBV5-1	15	ASSLVASGRVGETQY
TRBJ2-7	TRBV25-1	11	ASSGTQVSEQY
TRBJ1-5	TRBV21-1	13	ASRQAIASNQPQH
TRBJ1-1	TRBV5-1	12	ASSLDRPREKAF
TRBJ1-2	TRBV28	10	ASIGQNYGYT
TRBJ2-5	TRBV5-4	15	ASSSVSGRGGQETQY
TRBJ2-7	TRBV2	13	ASSEALRLAGEQY
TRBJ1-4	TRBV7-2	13	ASSEYSQYFEKLF
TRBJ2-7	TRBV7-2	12	ASSRSAGPEAQY
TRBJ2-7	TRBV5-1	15	ASSLSPGTSGSHEQY
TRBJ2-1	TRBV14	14	ASSQLAGLSYNEQF
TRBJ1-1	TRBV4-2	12	ASSQPGANTEAF
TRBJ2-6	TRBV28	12	ASTMTSGANVLT